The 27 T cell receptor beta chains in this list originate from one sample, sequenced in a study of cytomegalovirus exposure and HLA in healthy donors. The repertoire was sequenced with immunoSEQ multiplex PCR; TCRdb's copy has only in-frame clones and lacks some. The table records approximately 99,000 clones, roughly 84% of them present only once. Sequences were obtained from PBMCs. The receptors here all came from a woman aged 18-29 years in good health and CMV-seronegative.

For the CDR3, the DNA is TGTGCCAGCAGTAGCCGGACATCCCCCTACGAGCAGTACTTC. Residues: CASSSRTSPYEQYF. The chain recombines TRBV2 with TRBJ2-7, with D possibly matching TRBD1 (5 bases). The CDR3 length is 14 residues. V dropped 5 bases and J dropped 2 bases, with 13 bases sitting between them. CDR1 is SNHLY, CDR2 FYNNEI, per germline.

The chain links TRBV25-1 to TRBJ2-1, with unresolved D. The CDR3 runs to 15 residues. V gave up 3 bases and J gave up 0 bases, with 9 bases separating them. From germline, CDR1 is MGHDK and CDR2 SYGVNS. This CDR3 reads CASSEVRSSYNEQFF. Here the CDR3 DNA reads TGTGCCAGCAGTGAGGTAAGGAGCTCCTACAATGAGCAGTTCTTC. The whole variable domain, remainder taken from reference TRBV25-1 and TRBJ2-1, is EADIYQTPRYLVIGTGKKITLECSQTMGHDKMYWYQQDPGMELHLIHYSYGVNSTEKGDLSSESTVSRIRTEHFPLTLESARPSHTSQYLCASSEVRSSYNEQFFGPGTRLTVL.

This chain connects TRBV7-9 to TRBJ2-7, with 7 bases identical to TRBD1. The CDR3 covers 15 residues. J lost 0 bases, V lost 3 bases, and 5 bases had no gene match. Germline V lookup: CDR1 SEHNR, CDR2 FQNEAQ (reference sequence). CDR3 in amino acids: CASSFGDSFSYEQYF. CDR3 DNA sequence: TGTGCCAGCAGCTTCGGGGACAGCTTCTCCTACGAGCAGTACTTC.

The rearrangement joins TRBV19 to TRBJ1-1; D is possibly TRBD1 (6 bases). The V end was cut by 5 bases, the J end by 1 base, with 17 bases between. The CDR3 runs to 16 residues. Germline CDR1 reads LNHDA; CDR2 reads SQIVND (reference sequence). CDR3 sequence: CASSPAGTRKNTEAFF. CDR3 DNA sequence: TGTGCCAGTAGTCCCGCCGGGACAAGGAAGAACACTGAAGCTTTCTTT.

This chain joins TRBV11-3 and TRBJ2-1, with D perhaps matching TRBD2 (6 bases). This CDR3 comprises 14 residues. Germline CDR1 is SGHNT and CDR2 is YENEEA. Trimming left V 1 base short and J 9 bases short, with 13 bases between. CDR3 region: CASSLVFGGSEQFF. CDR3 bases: TGTGCCAGCAGCTTAGTCTTTGGAGGGAGTGAGCAGTTCTTC.

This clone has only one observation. The CDR3 spells CASSMASGGYHHEQYF. The CDR3 DNA is TGTGCCAGTAGTATGGCTAGCGGGGGCTACCACCACGAGCAGTACTTC. The rearrangement links TRBV19 to TRBJ2-7; 10 bases are shared with TRBD2. V gave up 3 bases and J gave up 5 bases; unmatched junction bases: 10. Germline CDR1 reads LNHDA; CDR2 reads SQIVND (reference sequence). This CDR3 region has 16 residues.

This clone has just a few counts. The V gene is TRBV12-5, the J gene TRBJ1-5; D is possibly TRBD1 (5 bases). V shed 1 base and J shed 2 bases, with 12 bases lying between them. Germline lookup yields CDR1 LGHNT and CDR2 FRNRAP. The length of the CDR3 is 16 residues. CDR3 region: CASGLAAGQGNQPQHF. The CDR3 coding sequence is TGTGCTAGTGGTTTGGCGGCAGGGCAGGGCAATCAGCCCCAGCATTTT.

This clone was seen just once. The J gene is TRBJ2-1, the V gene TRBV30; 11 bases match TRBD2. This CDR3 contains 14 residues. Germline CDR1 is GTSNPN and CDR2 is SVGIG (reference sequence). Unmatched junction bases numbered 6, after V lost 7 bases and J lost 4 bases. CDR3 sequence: CASRIAGGYNEQFF. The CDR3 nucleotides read TGTGCCTCCCGGATAGCGGGGGGGTACAATGAGCAGTTCTTC.

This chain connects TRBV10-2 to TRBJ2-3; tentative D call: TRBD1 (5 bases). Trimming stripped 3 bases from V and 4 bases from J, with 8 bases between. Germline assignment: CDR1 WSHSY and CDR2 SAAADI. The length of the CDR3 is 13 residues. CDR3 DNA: TGCGCCAGCAGTGATCAGGGTTCAGATACGCAGTATTTT. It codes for CASSDQGSDTQYF.

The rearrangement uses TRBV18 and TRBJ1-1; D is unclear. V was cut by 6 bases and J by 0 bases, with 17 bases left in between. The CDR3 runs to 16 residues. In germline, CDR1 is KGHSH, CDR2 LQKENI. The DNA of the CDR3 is TGTGCCAGCTCCCTAGAAGCACGTCCAGTGAACACTGAAGCTTTCTTT. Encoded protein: CASSLEARPVNTEAFF.

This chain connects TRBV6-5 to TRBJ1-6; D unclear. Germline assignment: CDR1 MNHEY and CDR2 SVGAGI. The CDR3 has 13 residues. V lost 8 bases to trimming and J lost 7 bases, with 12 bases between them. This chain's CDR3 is CASCELGNSPLHF. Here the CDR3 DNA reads TGTGCCAGCTGCGAACTAGGGAATTCACCCCTCCACTTT.

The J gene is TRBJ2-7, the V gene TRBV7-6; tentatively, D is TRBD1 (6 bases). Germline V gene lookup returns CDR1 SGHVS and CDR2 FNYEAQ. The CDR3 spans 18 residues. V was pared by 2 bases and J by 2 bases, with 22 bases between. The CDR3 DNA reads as TGTGCCAGCAGCTTATACCCCCCCAGGACAGTTAGTCCCTACGAGCAGTACTTC. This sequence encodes CASSLYPPRTVSPYEQYF.

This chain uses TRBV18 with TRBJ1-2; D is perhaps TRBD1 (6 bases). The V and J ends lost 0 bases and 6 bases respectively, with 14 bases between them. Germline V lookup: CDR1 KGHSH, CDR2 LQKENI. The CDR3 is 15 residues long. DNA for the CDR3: TGTGCCAGCTCACCACCTACCGGGACATCGGATGGCTACACCTTC. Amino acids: CASSPPTGTSDGYTF.

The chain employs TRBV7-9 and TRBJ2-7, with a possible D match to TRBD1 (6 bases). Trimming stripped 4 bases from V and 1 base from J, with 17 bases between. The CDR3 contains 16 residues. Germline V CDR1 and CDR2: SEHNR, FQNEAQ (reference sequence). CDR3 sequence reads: CASSYPSGVESYEQYF. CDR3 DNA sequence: TGTGCCAGCAGCTACCCCTCAGGGGTGGAGTCCTACGAGCAGTACTTC.

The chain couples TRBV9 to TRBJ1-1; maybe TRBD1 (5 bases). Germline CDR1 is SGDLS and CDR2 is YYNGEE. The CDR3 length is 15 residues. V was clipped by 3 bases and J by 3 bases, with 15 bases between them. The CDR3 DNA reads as TGTGCCAGCAGCGGGGTTCTGACAGATCACACTGAAGCTTTCTTT. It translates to CASSGVLTDHTEAFF.

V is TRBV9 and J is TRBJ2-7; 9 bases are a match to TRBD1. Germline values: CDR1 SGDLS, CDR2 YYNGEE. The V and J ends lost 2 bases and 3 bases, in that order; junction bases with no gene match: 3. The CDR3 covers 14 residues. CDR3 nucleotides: TGTGCCAGCAGCGTTTCGGGACAGGGCTACGAGCAGTACTTC. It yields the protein CASSVSGQGYEQYF.

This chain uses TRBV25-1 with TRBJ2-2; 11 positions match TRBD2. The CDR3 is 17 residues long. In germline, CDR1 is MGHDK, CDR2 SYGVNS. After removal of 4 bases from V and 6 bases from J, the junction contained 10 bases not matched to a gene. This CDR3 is CASSARFSGGAAGELFF. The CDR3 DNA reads TGTGCCAGCAGTGCCCGTTTTAGCGGGGGGGCCGCCGGGGAGCTGTTTTTT.

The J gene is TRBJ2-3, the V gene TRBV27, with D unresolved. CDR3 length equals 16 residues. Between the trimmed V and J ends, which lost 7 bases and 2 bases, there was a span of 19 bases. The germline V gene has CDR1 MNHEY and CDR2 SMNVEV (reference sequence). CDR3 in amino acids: CASTQIFSTHTDTQYF. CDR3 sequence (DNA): TGTGCCAGCACCCAGATTTTTTCCACACACACAGATACGCAGTATTTT.

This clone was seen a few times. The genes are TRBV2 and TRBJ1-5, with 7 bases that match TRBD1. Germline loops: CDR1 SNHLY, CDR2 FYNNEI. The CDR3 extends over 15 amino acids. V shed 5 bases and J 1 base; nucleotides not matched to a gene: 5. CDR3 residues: CASSIDRDSNQPQHF. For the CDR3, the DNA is TGTGCCAGCAGTATCGACAGGGACAGCAATCAGCCCCAGCATTTT.

The CDR3 here is CASTPMRNTEAFF. The CDR3 DNA is TGTGCCAGTACCCCAATGAGGAACACTGAAGCTTTCTTT. The V call is TRBV19, the J call TRBJ1-1; the D is unclear. CDR1 is LNHDA and CDR2 is SQIVND in the germline V gene (reference sequence). The ends were cut back, 7 bases at V and 1 base at J, with 10 bases in the middle. CDR3 length: 13 residues. The complete variable domain, with remaining parts taken from reference TRBV19 and TRBJ1-1, reads DGGITQSPKYLFRKEGQNVTLSCEQNLNHDAMYWYRQDPGQGLRLIYYSQIVNDFQKGDIAEGYSVSREKKESFPLTVTSAQKNPTAFYLCASTPMRNTEAFFGQGTRLTVV.

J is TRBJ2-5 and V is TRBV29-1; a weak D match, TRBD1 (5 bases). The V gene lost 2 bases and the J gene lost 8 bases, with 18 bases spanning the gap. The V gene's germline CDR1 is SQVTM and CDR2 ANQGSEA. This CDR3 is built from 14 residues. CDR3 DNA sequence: TGCAGCGTTGAATTATTTGACAGCGCCGGAACCCAGTACTTC. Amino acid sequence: CSVELFDSAGTQYF.

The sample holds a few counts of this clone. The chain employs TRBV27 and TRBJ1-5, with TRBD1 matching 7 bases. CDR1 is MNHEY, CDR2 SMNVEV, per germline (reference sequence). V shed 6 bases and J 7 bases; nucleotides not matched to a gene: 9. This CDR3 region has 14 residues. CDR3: CASRSRPRGQPQHF. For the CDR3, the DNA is TGTGCCAGCAGATCTAGGCCCAGGGGGCAGCCCCAGCATTTT.

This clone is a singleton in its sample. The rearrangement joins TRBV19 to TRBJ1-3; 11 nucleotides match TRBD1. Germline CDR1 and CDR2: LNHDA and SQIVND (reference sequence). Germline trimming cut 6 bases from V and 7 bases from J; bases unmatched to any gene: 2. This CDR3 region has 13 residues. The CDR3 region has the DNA TGTGCCAGTAGAGGACAGGGGGCGAACACCATATATTTT. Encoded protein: CASRGQGANTIYF.

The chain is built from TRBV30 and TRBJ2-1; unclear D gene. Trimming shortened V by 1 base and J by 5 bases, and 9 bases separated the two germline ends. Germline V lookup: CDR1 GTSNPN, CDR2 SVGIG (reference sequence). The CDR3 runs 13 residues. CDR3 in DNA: TGTGCCTGGAGTGCCCCCACGGACAATGAGCAGTTCTTC. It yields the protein CAWSAPTDNEQFF.

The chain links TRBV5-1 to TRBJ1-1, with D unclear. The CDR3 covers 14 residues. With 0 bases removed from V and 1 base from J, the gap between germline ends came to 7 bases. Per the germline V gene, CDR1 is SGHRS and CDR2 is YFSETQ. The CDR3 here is CASSLAMRNTEAFF. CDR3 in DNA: TGCGCCAGCAGCTTGGCCATGCGGAACACTGAAGCTTTCTTT. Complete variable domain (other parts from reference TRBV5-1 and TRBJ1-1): KAGVTQTPRYLIKTRGQQVTLSCSPISGHRSVSWYQQTPGQGLQFLFEYFSETQRNKGNFPGRFSGRQFSNSRSEMNVSTLELGDSALYLCASSLAMRNTEAFFGQGTRLTVV.

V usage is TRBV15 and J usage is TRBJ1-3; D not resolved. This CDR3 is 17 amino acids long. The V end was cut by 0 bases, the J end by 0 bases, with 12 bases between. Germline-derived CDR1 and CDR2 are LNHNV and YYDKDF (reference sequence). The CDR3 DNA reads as TGTGCCACCAGCAGAGATTCGATGTCAGACTCTGGAAACACCATATATTTT. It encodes CATSRDSMSDSGNTIYF.

The CDR3: CASSFGTSIQETQYF. The CDR3 coding sequence is TGTGCCAGCAGCTTTGGGACTAGCATCCAAGAGACCCAGTACTTC. The chain has TRBV11-2 and TRBJ2-5; TRBD2 matches at 9 bases. The J segment lost 1 base and the V segment lost 3 bases, leaving 3 bases of the junction unmatched. Germline-derived CDR1 and CDR2 are SGHAT and FQNNGV. This CDR3 comprises 15 residues.